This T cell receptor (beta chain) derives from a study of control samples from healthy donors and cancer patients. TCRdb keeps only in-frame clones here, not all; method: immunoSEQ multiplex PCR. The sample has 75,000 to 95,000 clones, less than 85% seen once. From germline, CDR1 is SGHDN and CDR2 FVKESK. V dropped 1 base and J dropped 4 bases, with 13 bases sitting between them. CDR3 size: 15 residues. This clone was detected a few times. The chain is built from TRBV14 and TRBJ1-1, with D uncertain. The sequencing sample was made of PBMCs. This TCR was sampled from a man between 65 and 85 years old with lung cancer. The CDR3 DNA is TGTGCCAGCAGCCAAGTTCACCGGGGAGGCACTGAAGCTTTCTTT. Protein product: CASSQVHRGGTEAFF.